This TCR beta chain was documented in a study of blood T cells in healthy people across ages. This clonotype occurred many times. Alongside a J-beta primer mix, a sample-barcoded 5' primer served in a second PCR lasting roughly 6 to 11 cycles. TCRdb re-called the 5' RACE reads with MiXCR, one entry per CDR3 protein. Of about 1.5 million distinct CDR3 sequences listed, 35% to 45% were seen once; the top ten hold approximately 4%. CDR1 and CDR2 (germline): MGHRA, YSYEKL. Trimming cost V 2 bases and J 0 bases, with 4 bases left between them. The CDR3 consists of 13 residues. The source is a woman younger than 35 in good health. The sequenced sample was blood. V usage is TRBV4-1 and J usage is TRBJ1-1; no definite D call. CDR3 in DNA: TGCGCCAGCAGCCAAACTATGAACACTGAAGCTTTCTTT. Translation gives CASSQTMNTEAFF.